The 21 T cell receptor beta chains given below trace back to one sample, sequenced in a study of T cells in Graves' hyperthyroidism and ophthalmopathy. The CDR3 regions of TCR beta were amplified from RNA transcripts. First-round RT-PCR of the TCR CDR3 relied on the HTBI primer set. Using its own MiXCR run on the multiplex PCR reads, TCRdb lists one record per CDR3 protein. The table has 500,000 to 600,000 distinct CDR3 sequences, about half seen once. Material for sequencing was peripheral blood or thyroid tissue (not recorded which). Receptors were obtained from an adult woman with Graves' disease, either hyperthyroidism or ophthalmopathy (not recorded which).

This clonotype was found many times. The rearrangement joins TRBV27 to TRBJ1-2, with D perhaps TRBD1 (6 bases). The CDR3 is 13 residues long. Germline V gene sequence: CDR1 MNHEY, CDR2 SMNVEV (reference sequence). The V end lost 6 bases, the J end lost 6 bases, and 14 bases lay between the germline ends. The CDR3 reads CASREDRFDGYTF. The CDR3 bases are TGTGCCAGCAGGGAGGACAGATTTGATGGCTACACCTTC.

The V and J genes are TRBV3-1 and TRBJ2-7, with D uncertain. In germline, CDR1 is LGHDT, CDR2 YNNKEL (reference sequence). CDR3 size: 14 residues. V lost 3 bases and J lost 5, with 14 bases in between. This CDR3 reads CASSHPSDRNEQYF. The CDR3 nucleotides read TGTGCCAGCAGCCATCCCTCGGATAGAAACGAGCAGTACTTC.

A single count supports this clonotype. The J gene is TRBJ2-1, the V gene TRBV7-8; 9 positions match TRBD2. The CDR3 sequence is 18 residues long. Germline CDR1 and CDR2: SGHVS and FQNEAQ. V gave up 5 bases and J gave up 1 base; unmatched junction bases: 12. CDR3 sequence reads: CASSKGLARPESYNEQFF. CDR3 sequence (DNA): TGTGCCAGCAGCAAGGGACTAGCAAGACCGGAGTCCTACAATGAGCAGTTCTTC. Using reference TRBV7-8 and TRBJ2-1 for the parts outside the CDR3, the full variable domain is GAGVSQSPRYKVAKRGQDVALRCDPISGHVSLFWYQQALGQGPEFLTYFQNEAQLDKSGLPSDRFFAERPEGSVSTLKIQRTQQEDSAVYLCASSKGLARPESYNEQFFGPGTRLTVL.

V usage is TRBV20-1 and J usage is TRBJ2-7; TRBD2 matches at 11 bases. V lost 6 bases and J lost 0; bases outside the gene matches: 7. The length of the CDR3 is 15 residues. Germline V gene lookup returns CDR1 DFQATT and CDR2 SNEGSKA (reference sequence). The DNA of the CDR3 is TGCAGTGCGGCGGGGACTAGCGGAATCTCCTACGAGCAGTACTTC. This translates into CSAAGTSGISYEQYF.

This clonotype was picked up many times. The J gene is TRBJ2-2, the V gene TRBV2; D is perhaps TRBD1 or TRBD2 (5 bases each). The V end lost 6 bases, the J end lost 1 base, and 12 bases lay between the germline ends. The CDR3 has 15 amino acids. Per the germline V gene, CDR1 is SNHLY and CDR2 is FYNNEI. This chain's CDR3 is CASRKRDLNTGELFF. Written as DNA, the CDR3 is TGTGCCAGCAGAAAACGGGACCTGAACACCGGGGAGCTGTTTTTT.

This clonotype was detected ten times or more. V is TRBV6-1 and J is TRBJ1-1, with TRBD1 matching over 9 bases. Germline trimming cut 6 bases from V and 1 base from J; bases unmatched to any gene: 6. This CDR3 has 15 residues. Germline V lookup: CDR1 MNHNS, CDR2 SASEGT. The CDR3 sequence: CASRRETGGNTEAFF. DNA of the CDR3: TGTGCCAGCAGACGAGAGACAGGGGGGAACACTGAAGCTTTCTTT.

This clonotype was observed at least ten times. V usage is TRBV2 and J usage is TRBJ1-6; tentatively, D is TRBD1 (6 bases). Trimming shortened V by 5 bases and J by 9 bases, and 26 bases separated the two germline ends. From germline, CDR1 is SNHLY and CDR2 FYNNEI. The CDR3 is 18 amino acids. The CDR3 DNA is TGTGCCAGCAGTCTAAGAACAGGGACAATGGATCGCGGTTCACCCCTCCACTTT. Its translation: CASSLRTGTMDRGSPLHF.

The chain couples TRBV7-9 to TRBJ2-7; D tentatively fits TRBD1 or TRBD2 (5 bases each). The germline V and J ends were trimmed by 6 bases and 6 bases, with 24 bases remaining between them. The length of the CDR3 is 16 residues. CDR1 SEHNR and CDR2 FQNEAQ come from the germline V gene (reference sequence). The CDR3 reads CASSPDSESGGIEQYF. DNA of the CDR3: TGTGCCAGCAGTCCTGACAGTGAATCCGGAGGAATCGAGCAGTACTTC. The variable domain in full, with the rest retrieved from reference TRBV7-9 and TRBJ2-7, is DTGVSQNPRHKITKRGQNVTFRCDPISEHNRLYWYRQTLGQGPEFLTYFQNEAQLEKSRLLSDRFSAERPKGSFSTLEIQRTEQGDSAMYLCASSPDSESGGIEQYFGPGTRLTVT.

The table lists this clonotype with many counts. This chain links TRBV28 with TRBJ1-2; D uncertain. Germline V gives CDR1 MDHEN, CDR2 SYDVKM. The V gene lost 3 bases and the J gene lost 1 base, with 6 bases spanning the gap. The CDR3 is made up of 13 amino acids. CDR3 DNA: TGTGCCAGCAGTTTTGGGAATAACTATGGCTACACCTTC. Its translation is CASSFGNNYGYTF.

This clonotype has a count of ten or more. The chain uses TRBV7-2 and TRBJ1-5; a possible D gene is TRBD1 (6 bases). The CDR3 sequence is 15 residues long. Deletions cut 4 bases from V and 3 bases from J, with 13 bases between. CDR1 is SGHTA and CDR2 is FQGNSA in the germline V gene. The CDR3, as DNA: TGTGCCAGCAGCTCAGACGGGACACACAATCAGCCCCAGCATTTT. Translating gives CASSSDGTHNQPQHF. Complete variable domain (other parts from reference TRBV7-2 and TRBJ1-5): GAGVSQSPSNKVTEKGKDVELRCDPISGHTALYWYRQSLGQGLEFLIYFQGNSAPDKSGLPSDRFSAERTGGSVSTLTIQRTQQEDSAVYLCASSSDGTHNQPQHFGDGTRLSIL.

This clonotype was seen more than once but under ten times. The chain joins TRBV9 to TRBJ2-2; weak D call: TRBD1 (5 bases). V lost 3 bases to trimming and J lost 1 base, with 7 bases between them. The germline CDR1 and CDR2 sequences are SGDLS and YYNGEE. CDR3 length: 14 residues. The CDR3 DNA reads TGTGCCAGCAGCGCCGACAGGAACACCGGGGAGCTGTTTTTT. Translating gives CASSADRNTGELFF.

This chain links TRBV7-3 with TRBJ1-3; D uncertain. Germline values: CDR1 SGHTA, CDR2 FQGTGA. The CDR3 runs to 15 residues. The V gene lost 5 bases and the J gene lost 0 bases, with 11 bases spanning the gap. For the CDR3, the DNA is TGTGCCAGCAGCAACAGTGGAGACTCTGGAAACACCATATATTTT. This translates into CASSNSGDSGNTIYF.

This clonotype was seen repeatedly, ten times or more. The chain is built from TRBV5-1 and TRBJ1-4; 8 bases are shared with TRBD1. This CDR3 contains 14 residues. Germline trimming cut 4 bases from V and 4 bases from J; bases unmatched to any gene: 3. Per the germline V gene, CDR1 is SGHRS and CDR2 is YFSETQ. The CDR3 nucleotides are TGCGCCAGCAGCCCGGGACAGGATAATGAAAAACTGTTTTTT. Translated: CASSPGQDNEKLFF.

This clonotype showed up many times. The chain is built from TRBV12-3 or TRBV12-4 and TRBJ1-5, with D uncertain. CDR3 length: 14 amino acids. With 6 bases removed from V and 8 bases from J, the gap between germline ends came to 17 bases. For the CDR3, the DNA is TGTGCCAGCAGGGGCAGACTAATAATCGAGCCCCAGCATTTT. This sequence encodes CASRGRLIIEPQHF.

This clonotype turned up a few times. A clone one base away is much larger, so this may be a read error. CDR3 coding DNA: TGTGCCAGTAGTATCCATGGGTCCACCTACGAGCAGTACTTC. Its protein is CASSIHGSTYEQYF. The V gene is TRBV19, the J gene TRBJ2-7; D not resolved. The ends were cut back, 3 bases at V and 2 bases at J, with 11 bases in the middle. This CDR3 is built from 14 residues. Per germline, CDR1 LNHDA and CDR2 SQIVND (reference sequence).

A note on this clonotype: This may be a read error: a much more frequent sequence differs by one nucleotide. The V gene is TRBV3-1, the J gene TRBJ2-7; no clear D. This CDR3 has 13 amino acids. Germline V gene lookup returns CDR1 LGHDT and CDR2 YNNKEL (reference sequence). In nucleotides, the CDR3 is TGTGCCAGCAGCCAAGACGGGCAGGACGAGCAGCACTTC. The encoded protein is CASSQDGQDEQHF.

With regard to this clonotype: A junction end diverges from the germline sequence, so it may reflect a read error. This CDR3 reads CASQREGGGNEQLF. CDR3 in DNA: TGTGCCAGCCAGCGGGAGGGGGGGGGTAATGAGCAGCTCTTC. V gene TRBV25-1 combines with J gene TRBJ2-1, with 10 bases identical to TRBD2. This CDR3 has 14 amino acids. Germline loops: CDR1 MGHDK, CDR2 SYGVNS.

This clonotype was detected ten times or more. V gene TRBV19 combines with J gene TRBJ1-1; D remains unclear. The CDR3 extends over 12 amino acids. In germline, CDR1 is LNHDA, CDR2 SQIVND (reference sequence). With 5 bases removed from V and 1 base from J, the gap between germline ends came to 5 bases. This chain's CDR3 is CASSFTNTEAFF. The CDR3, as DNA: TGTGCCAGTAGTTTTACGAACACTGAAGCTTTCTTT. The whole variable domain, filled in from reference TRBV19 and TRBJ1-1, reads DGGITQSPKYLFRKEGQNVTLSCEQNLNHDAMYWYRQDPGQGLRLIYYSQIVNDFQKGDIAEGYSVSREKKESFPLTVTSAQKNPTAFYLCASSFTNTEAFFGQGTRLTVV.

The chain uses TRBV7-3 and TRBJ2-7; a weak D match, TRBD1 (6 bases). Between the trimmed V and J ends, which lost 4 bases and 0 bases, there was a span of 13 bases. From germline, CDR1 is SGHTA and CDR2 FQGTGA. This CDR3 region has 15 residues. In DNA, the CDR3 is TGTGCCAGCAGCTCCTCCAGGGGAGACTCCTACGAGCAGTACTTC. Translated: CASSSSRGDSYEQYF.

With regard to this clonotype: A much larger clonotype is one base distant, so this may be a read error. This chain's CDR3 is CASSPRDFAVSGADVLTF. The DNA of the CDR3 is TGTGCCAGCAGCCCGAGGGACTTCGCCGTCTCTGGGGCCGACGTCCTGACTTTC. The rearrangement uses TRBV7-3 and TRBJ2-6; TRBD2 might be the D (6 bases). Germline CDR1 reads SGHTA; CDR2 reads FQGTGA. The CDR3 loop spans 18 amino acids. Full variable domain (missing parts from reference TRBV7-3 and TRBJ2-6): GAGVSQTPSNKVTEKGKYVELRCDPISGHTALYWYRQSLGQGPEFLIYFQGTGAADDSGLPNDRFFAVRPEGSVSTLKIQRTERGDSAVYLCASSPRDFAVSGADVLTFGAGSRLTVL.

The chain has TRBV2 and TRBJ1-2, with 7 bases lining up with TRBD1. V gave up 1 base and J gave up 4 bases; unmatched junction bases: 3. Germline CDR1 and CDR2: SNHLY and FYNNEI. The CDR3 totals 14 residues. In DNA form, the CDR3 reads TGTGCCAGCAGTGAAGGGGGGACAGCCTATGGCTACACCTTC. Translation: CASSEGGTAYGYTF.